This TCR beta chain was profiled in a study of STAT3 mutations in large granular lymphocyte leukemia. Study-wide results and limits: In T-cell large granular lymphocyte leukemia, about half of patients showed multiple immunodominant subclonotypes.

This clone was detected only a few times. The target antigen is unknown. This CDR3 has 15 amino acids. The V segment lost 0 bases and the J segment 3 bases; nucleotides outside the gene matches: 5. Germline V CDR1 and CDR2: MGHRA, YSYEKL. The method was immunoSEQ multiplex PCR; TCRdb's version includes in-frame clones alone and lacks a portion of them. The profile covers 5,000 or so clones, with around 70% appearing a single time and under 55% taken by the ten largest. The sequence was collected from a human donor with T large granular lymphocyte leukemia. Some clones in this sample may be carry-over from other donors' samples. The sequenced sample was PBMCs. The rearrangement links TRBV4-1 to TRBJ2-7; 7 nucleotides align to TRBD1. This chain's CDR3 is CASSQDLGGGYEQYF. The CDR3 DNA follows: TGCGCCAGCAGCCAAGATCTAGGGGGCGGCTACGAGCAGTACTTC.